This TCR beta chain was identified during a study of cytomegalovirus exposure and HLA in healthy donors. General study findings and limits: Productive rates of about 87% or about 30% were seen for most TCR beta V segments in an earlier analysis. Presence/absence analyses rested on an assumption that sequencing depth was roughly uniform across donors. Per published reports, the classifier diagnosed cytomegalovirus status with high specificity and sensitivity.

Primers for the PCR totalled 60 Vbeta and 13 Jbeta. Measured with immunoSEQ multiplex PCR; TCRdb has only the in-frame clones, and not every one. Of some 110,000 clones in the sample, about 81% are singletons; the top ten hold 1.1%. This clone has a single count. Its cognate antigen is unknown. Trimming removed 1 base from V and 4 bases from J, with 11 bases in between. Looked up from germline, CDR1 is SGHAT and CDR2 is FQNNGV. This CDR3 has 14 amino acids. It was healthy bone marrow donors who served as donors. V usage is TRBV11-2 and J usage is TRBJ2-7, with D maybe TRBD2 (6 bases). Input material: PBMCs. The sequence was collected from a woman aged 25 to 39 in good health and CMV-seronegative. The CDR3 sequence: CASSLARGAYEQYF. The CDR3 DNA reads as TGTGCCAGCAGCTTAGCCCGCGGGGCTTACGAGCAGTACTTC.